This T cell receptor (beta chain) was profiled in a study of CD8+CD57+ T cells in acquired aplastic anemia. Across the study: Sorted CD4+ and CD8+ cell DNA averaged roughly 3.2 ug.

The CDR3 is 15 amino acids. CDR1 and CDR2 from the germline V gene are LNHDA and SQIVND (reference sequence). V shed 6 bases and J shed 2 bases, with 13 bases lying between them. Both TCR beta VDJ combination and CDR3 sequence profiling were carried out. Genomic DNA was the template for this profiling. TCRdb itself ran the reads through MiXCR, one entry per CDR3 protein. Of about 150,000 distinct CDR3 sequences detected, around two fifths appear once; the ten largest clones hold around 8.4%. This clonotype was counted ten times or more. Its matching antigen is unknown. Study-level findings and limits: Found in both controls and patients were around 29 CD8+ CDR3 sequences.

The receptor was derived from a human donor in good health, serving as a control. Sample: sorted CD4+, CD8+, or CD8+CD57+ T cells (not recorded which) from PBMCs. The V call is TRBV19, the J call TRBJ2-2, with D possibly called TRBD1 or TRBD2 (5 bases each). The CDR3 region is CASSPRDGNTGELFF. Written as DNA, the CDR3 is TGTGCCAGTAGCCCTCGGGACGGCAACACCGGGGAGCTGTTTTTT.